One TCR beta chain is described in this entry. This clone turned up a few times. Its antigen is unknown. No much larger clonotype is one base removed from it; base qualities were not supplied. To be selected, patients needed enough residual fresh-frozen tumor tissue and more than two years of available survival data. None of the glioblastoma patients carried an isocitrate dehydrogenase mutation, although molecular status otherwise varied. PBMC were collected before vaccination, two weeks after the third vaccination, and at tumor progression when it occurred. Genomic DNA was extracted with the Qiagen DNeasy Blood extraction Kit. This specimen belongs to a study of glioma-infiltrating T cells after dendritic cell vaccination (dated by TCRdb to about 2016). The study in broad terms: The cohort included some 15 glioblastoma patients drawn from Phase I and II dendritic cell vaccination trials, of whom 9 were newly diagnosed and 6 had recurrent disease. Each patient got three intradermal injections of the dendritic cell vaccine, spaced at biweekly intervals, in the arm below the axilla. Deep sequencing of TCR beta CDR3 regions was used to quantify tumor-infiltrating lymphocyte content and compare tumor and blood repertoires in dendritic cell-vaccinated glioblastoma patients. Survival after dendritic cell vaccination was correlated with TCR sequencing metrics such as TIL content and the overlap between tumor and blood repertoires. The vaccine was prepared from monocyte-derived dendritic cells that were cultured for more than six days with IL-4 and GM-CSF and then pulsed overnight with autologous tumor lysate. Between 2003 and 2012, the patients were given dendritic cell vaccination pulsed with autologous tumor lysate. Study-level results and caveats: Longer time to progression and overall survival after dendritic cell vaccination were predicted by higher estimated pretreatment TIL content. The cohort was small and heterogeneous, with few patients having full blood and tumor sets and even fewer initial-recurrent tumor pairs. The three-group TCR overlap response model was described as speculative and requiring prospective validation. No direct relationship between TCR clonality and survival was found, suggesting a diverse polyclonal response may matter.

Deletion took 4 bases off V and 1 base off J, with a span of 7 bases between the germline ends. Its CDR3 holds 13 amino acids, cysteine through phenylalanine. Only the CDR3 portion is preserved as DNA: 39 bases, with reading frame beginning at the first base. CDR1 LNHDA and CDR2 SQIVND were looked up in the germline V gene (reference sequence). TCRB CDR3 regions were amplified from about 2 ug genomic DNA, or all available DNA if less, using the immunoSEQ assay. The multiplex PCR employed 60 forward primers targeting TCR V beta segments and 13 reverse primers targeting J beta segments. To estimate the number of reads per starting template, synthetic control templates were added to each sample at limiting dilution. Reads of 87 bp were generated by sequencing on the Illumina HiSeq System. The study's processing was this. To remove PCR and sequencing errors, closely related sequences were merged with a nearest neighbor algorithm. TCR overlap was measured as the percentage of unique tumor TCR beta sequences that were also present in the peripheral blood of the same patient. This is the immuneACCESS table as TCRdb keeps it, with only in-frame sequences that have V and J called. A part of the clones is gone; compared with another copy, unresolved V genes explain less than half, and the rest is unexplained. V, J and clone size are those of that table, while D and trimming were read from the DNA. The sample yields 90,000 to 100,000 clones; around three quarters were counted once. The top ten constitute around 5.9% of the sample.

The sequence joins TRBV19 to TRBJ1-2; too little of a D gene remains to name it. This sequence originates from a human donor with glioblastoma. The material sequenced was blood, taken before dendritic cell vaccination. The nucleotide sequence is given as TGTGCCAGTAGTAGGGAGGGTAACTATGGCTACACCTTC. It encodes CASSREGNYGYTF.